The entry below describes one TCR beta chain. This sample was included in a study of shared clonotypes between healthy human individuals. The germline V gene has CDR1 ENHRY and CDR2 SYGVKD. V lost 6 bases and J lost 1, with 9 bases in between. The CDR3 runs to 13 residues. Repertoires were generated with immunoSEQ multiplex PCR, while TCRdb's copy carries only in-frame clones and drops some. The sample carries more than 2 million clones, almost 96% recorded once. The chain links TRBV10-3 to TRBJ1-2; perhaps TRBD1 as D (5 bases). This receptor was obtained from a man in his late teens or twenties in good health. The material sequenced was naive CD4+ T cells sorted from blood. Stated subset: CD45RA+ positively selected. DNA for the CDR3: TGTGCCATCAGCCAGACAGATAACTATGGCTACACCTTC. Its protein product is CAISQTDNYGYTF.